The rows below give T cell receptor beta chains drawn from one sample of a study of cytomegalovirus exposure and HLA in healthy donors. This table comes from immunoSEQ multiplex PCR, and its TCRdb copy is limited to in-frame clones, with some not included. The table lists 130,000 or so clones, around 67% of them singletons, with roughly 4.5% in the top ten. What was sequenced was PBMCs. Receptors were obtained from a man between 18 and 29 years old in good health and CMV-seropositive. Each CDR3 is given with its conserved first and last residue. The D gene is left open where the match is weak. A clone size is listed for some rows: how often the clone was seen (once, few, many), or a class if it is expanded.

clone size | J gene | D gene | V gene | CDR3 DNA | CDR3 protein
- | TRBJ1-1 | - | TRBV28 | TGTGCCAGCAGTTTGAGCAACACTGAAGCTTTCTTT | CASSLSNTEAFF
once | TRBJ1-6 | TRBD1 | TRBV4-3 | TGCGCCAGCAGCCTTGACAGGGGAGATTCACCCCTCCACTTT | CASSLDRGDSPLHF
- | TRBJ2-7 | - | TRBV5-1 | TGCGCCAGCAGATATTCTCTTCCCAGCTCCTACGAGCAGTACTTC | CASRYSLPSSYEQYF
- | TRBJ1-4 | TRBD1 | TRBV5-1 | TGCGCCAGCAGCTTGGAAGGACAGGGTCTAGGCGAAAAACTGTTTTTT | CASSLEGQGLGEKLFF
- | TRBJ1-1 | - | TRBV6-5 | TGTGCCAGCAGTGAACAGGGTTTAACCACTGAAGCTTTCTTT | CASSEQGLTTEAFF
- | TRBJ1-2 | - | TRBV29-1 | TGCAGCGCTATAACAGGGCCTCACAACTATGGCTACACCTTC | CSAITGPHNYGYTF
- | TRBJ2-1 | TRBD1 | TRBV6-5 | TGTGCCAGCAGAACAGGGGTCGCCTACAATGAGCAGTTCTTC | CASRTGVAYNEQFF
- | TRBJ1-4 | TRBD1 | TRBV29-1 | TGCAGCGCTCGGACAGGGGGAAAGGAAAAACTGTTTTTT | CSARTGGKEKLFF
- | TRBJ2-7 | TRBD1 | TRBV7-2 | TGTGCCAGCAGCCACCGGACAGGGGAAGGCTACGAGCAGTACTTC | CASSHRTGEGYEQYF
- | TRBJ2-5 | - | TRBV4-2 | TGTGCCAGCAGCCAAGACTATCAAGAGACCCAGTACTTC | CASSQDYQETQYF
- | TRBJ2-7 | - | TRBV4-3 | TGCGCCAGCAGCCAAGTAGGCGCAGGGGCCGAGCAGTACTTC | CASSQVGAGAEQYF
- | TRBJ2-3 | - | TRBV19 | TGTGCCAGTAAGGACAGAGTCACAGATACGCAGTATTTT | CASKDRVTDTQYF
- | TRBJ2-2 | - | TRBV10-3 | TGTGCCATCAGTGAGTCGGTCAGGAACACCGGGGAGCTGTTTTTT | CAISESVRNTGELFF
- | TRBJ1-4 | - | TRBV7-9 | TGTGCCAGCAGCTTAGCGGAGGCAGGTGCAACTAATGAAAAACTGTTTTTT | CASSLAEAGATNEKLFF
- | TRBJ2-7 | - | TRBV5-6 | TGTGCCAGCAGCTCCGGAGGGGCGTGGGTCGAGCAGTACTTC | CASSSGGAWVEQYF
- | TRBJ2-5 | - | TRBV21-1 | TGTGCCAGCAGCAAATTTTTGGCATCAGGAGGGAACCAAGAGACCCAGTACTTC | CASSKFLASGGNQETQYF
- | TRBJ2-7 | TRBD2 | TRBV4-2 | TGTGCCAGCAGCCAAGAAGCGGGGGGATCCTACGAGCAGTACTTC | CASSQEAGGSYEQYF
- | TRBJ2-7 | TRBD1 | TRBV7-2 | TGTGCCAGCGGTACTGGGACAGGGGATACCTACGAGCAGTACTTC | CASGTGTGDTYEQYF
few | TRBJ2-5 | - | TRBV19 | TGTGCCAGTAGTAGAACCGACATTAGAGAGACCCAGTACTTC | CASSRTDIRETQYF
- | TRBJ2-7 | TRBD2 | TRBV7-2 | TGTGCCAGCAGCTTGGCTAGCGGGTCGCTCTCCTACGAGCAGTACTTC | CASSLASGSLSYEQYF
- | TRBJ2-7 | TRBD2 | TRBV4-2 | TGTGCCAGCAGCCAAGACCCTAGCGGGACCAAGCAGTACTTC | CASSQDPSGTKQYF
- | TRBJ2-3 | TRBD2 | TRBV5-4 | TGTGCCAGCAGCTTGGAGGGCGGGAGGGCCACAGATACGCAGTATTTT | CASSLEGGRATDTQYF